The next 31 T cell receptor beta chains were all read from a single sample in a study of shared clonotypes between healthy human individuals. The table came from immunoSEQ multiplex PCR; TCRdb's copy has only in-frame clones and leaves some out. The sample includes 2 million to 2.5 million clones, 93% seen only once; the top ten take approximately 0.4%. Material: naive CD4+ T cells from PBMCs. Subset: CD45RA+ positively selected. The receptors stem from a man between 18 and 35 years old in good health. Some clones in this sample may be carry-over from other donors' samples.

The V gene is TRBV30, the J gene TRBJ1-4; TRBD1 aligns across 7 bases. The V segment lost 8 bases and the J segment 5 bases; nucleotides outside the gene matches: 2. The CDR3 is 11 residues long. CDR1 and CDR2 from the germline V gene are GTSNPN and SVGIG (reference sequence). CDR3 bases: TGTGCCCAGGGGGGGAATGAAAAACTGTTTTTT. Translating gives CAQGGNEKLFF.

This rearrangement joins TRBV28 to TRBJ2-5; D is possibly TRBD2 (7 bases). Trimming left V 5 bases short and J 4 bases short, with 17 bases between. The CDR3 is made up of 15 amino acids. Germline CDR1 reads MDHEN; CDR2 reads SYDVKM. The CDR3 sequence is CASSTGGGASETQYF. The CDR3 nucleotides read TGTGCCAGCAGTACTGGGGGGGGCGCATCAGAGACCCAGTACTTC.

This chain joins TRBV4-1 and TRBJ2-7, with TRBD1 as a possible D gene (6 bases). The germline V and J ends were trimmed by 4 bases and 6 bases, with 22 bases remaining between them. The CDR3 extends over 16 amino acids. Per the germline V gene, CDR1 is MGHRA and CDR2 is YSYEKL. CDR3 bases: TGCGCCAGCAGCCTCTCAGGGGAGCTAGTGCCTGGCGAGCAGTACTTC. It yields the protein CASSLSGELVPGEQYF.

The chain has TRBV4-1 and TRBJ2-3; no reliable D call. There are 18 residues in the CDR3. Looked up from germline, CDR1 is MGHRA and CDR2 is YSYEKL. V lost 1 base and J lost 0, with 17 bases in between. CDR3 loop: CASSQVPPEFYSTDTQYF. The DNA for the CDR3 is TGCGCCAGCAGCCAAGTCCCCCCCGAGTTCTACAGCACAGATACGCAGTATTTT.

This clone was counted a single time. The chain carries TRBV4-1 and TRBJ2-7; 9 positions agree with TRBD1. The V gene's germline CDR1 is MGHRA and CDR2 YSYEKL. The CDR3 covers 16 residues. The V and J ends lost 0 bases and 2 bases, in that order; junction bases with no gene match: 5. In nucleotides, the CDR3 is TGCGCCAGCAGCCAAGATACATGGACAGGGGCCTACGAGCAGTACTTC. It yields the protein CASSQDTWTGAYEQYF.

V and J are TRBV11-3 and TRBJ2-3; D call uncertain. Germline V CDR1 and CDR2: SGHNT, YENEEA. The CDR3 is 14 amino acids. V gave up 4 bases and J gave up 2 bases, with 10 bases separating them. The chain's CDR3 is CASSSTRYTDTQYF. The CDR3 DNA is TGTGCCAGCAGCTCAACCAGGTACACAGATACGCAGTATTTT.

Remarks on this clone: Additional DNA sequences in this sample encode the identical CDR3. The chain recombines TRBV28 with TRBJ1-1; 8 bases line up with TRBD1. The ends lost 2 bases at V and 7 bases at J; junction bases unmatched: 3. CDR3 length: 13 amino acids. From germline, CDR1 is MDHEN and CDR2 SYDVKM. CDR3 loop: CASSLPGQVEAFF. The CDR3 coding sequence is TGTGCCAGCAGTTTACCGGGACAGGTTGAAGCTTTCTTT.

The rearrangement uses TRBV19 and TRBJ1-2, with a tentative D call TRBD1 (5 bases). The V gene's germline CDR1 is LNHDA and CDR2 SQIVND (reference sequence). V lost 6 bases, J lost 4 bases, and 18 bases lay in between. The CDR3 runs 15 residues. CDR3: CASSQPGGLVYGYTF. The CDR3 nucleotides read TGTGCCAGTAGCCAACCCGGGGGGTTGGTCTATGGCTACACCTTC.

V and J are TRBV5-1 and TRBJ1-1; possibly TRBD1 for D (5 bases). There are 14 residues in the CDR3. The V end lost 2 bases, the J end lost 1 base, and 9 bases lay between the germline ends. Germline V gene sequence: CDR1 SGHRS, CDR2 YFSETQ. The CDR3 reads CASSFFRANTEAFF. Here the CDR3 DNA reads TGCGCCAGCAGCTTTTTCAGGGCGAACACTGAAGCTTTCTTT. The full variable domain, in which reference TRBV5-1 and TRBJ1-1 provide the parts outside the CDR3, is KAGVTQTPRYLIKTRGQQVTLSCSPISGHRSVSWYQQTPGQGLQFLFEYFSETQRNKGNFPGRFSGRQFSNSRSEMNVSTLELGDSALYLCASSFFRANTEAFFGQGTRLTVV.

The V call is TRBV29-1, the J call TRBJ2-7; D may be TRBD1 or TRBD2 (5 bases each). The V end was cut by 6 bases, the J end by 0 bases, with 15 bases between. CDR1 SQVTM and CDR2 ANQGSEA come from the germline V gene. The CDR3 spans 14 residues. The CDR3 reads CSVLQVGSSYEQYF. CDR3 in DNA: TGCAGCGTCCTACAGGTTGGGAGCTCCTACGAGCAGTACTTC.

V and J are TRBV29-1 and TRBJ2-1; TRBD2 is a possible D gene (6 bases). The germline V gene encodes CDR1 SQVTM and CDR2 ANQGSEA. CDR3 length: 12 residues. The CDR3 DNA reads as TGCACTTCCGCGGGGCCAGGGAATGAGCAGTTCTTC. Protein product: CTSAGPGNEQFF.

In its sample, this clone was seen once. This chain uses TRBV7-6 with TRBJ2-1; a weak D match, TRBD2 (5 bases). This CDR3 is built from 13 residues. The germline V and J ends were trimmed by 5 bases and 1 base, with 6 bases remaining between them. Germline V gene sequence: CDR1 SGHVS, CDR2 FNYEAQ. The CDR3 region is CASSPGSYNEQFF. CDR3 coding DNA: TGTGCCAGCAGCCCGGGGTCCTACAATGAGCAGTTCTTC.

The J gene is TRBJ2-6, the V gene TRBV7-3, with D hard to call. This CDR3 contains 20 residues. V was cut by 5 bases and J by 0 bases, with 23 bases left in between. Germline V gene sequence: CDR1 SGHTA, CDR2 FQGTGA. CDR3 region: CASSRPRRRSNSSGANVLTF. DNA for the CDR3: TGTGCCAGCAGCCGACCTAGGCGGCGCAGTAACAGCTCTGGGGCCAACGTCCTGACTTTC.

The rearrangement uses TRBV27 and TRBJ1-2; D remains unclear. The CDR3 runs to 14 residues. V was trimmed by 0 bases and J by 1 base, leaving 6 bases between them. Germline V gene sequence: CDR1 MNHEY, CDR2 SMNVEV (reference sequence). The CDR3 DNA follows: TGTGCCAGCAGTTTATCTCGTATTAACTATGGCTACACCTTC. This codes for CASSLSRINYGYTF.

This CDR3 reads CASSEGPLEQYF. The CDR3 nucleotides are TGTGCCAGCAGTGAAGGGCCCCTTGAGCAGTACTTC. This chain uses TRBV2 with TRBJ2-7, with D uncertain. Per germline, CDR1 SNHLY and CDR2 FYNNEI. V was pared by 1 base and J by 7 bases, with 8 bases between. This CDR3 has 12 amino acids.

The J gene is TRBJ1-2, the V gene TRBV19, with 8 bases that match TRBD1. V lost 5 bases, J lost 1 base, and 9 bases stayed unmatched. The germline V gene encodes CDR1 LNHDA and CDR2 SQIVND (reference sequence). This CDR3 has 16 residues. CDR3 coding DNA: TGTGCCAGTAGTCTCACCGGGACAGGCGATAACTATGGCTACACCTTC. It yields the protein CASSLTGTGDNYGYTF. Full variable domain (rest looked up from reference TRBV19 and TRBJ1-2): DGGITQSPKYLFRKEGQNVTLSCEQNLNHDAMYWYRQDPGQGLRLIYYSQIVNDFQKGDIAEGYSVSREKKESFPLTVTSAQKNPTAFYLCASSLTGTGDNYGYTFGSGTRLTVV.

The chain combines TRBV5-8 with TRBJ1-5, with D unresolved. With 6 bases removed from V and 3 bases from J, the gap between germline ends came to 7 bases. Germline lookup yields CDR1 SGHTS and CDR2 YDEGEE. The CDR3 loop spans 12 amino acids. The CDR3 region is CASTYYNQPQHF. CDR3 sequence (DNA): TGTGCCAGCACCTACTACAATCAGCCCCAGCATTTT.

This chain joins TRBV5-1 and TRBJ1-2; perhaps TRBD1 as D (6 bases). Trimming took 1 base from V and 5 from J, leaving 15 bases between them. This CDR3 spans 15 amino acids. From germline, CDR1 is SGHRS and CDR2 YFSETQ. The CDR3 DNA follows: TGCGCCAGCAGCTTGACTTCCGGGACACAGTATGGCTACACCTTC. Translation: CASSLTSGTQYGYTF. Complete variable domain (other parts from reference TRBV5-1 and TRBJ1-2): KAGVTQTPRYLIKTRGQQVTLSCSPISGHRSVSWYQQTPGQGLQFLFEYFSETQRNKGNFPGRFSGRQFSNSRSEMNVSTLELGDSALYLCASSLTSGTQYGYTFGSGTRLTVV.

The CDR3 loop reads CASSQDRRGGYTF. CDR3 DNA sequence: TGTGCCAGCAGCCAAGATCGCAGGGGTGGCTACACCTTC. V is TRBV14 and J is TRBJ1-2; maybe TRBD1 (6 bases). Germline V CDR1 and CDR2: SGHDN, FVKESK. The CDR3 has 13 residues. V gave up 0 bases and J gave up 7 bases, with 9 bases separating them.

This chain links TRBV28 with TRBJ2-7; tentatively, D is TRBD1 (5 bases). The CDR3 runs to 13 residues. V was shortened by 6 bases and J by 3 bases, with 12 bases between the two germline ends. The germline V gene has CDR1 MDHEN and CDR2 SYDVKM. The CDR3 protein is CASRSPDSYEQYF. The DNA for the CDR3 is TGTGCCAGCAGGAGCCCCGACAGCTACGAGCAGTACTTC.

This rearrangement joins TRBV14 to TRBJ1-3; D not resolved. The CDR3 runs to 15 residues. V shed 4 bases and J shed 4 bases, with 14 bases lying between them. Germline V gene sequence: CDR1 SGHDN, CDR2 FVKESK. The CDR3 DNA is TGTGCCAGCAGCCCAGACTACATAGCCGGAAACACCATATATTTT. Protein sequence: CASSPDYIAGNTIYF. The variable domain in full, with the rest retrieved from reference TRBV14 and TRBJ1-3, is EAGVTQFPSHSVIEKGQTVTLRCDPISGHDNLYWYRRVMGKEIKFLLHFVKESKQDESGMPNNRFLAERTGGTYSTLKVQPAELEDSGVYFCASSPDYIAGNTIYFGEGSWLTVV.

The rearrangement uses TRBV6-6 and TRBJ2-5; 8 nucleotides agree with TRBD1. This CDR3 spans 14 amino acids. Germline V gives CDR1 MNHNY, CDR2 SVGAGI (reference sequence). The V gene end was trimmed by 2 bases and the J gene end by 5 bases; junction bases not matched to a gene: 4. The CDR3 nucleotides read TGTGCCAGCAGTTACGACAGGGGCCGGGAGACCCAGTACTTC. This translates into CASSYDRGRETQYF.

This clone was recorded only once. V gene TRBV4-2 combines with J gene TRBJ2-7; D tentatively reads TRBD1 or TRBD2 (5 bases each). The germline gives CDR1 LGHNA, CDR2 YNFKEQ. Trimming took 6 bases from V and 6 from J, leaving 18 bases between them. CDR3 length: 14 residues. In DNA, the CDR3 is TGTGCCAGCAGTGACGCCGGGACGGACACCGAGCAGTACTTC. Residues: CASSDAGTDTEQYF.

This CDR3 is CASGLTPFYGYTF. As DNA, the CDR3 is TGTGCTAGTGGTTTGACCCCATTCTATGGCTACACCTTC. The gene calls are TRBV12-5 and TRBJ1-2, with D unresolved. V was pared by 2 bases and J by 4 bases, with 8 bases between. Germline CDR1 is LGHNT and CDR2 is FRNRAP. CDR3 length equals 13 residues. Looking up the rest from reference TRBV12-5 and TRBJ1-2 gives the full variable domain: DARVTQTPRHKVTEMGQEVTMRCQPILGHNTVFWYRQTMMQGLELLAYFRNRAPLDDSGMPKDRFSAEMPDATLATLKIQPSEPRDSAVYFCASGLTPFYGYTFGSGTRLTVV.

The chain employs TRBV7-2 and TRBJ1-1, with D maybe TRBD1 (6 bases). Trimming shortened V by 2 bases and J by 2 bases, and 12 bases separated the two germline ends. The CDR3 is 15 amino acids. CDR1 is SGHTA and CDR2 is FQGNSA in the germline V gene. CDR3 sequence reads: CASSLMGGGNTEAFF. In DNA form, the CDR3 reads TGTGCCAGCAGCTTAATGGGGGGCGGTAACACTGAAGCTTTCTTT.

The CDR3: CASSVGRVGDTQYF. DNA for the CDR3: TGTGCCAGCAGCGTAGGTAGGGTTGGAGATACGCAGTATTTT. The J gene is TRBJ2-3, the V gene TRBV9; no clear D gene. Per germline, CDR1 SGDLS and CDR2 YYNGEE. The V and J ends lost 0 bases and 5 bases respectively, with 10 bases between them. The CDR3 contains 14 residues.

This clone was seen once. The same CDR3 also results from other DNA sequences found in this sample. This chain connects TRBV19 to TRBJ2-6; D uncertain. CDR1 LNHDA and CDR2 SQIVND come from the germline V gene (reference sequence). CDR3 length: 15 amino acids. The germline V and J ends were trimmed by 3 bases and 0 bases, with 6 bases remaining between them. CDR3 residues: CASSIGASGANVLTF. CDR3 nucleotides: TGTGCCAGTAGTATCGGAGCCTCTGGGGCCAACGTCCTGACTTTC.

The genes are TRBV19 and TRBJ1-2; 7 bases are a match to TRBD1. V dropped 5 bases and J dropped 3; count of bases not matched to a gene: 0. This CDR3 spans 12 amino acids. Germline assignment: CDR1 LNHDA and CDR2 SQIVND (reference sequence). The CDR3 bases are TGTGCCAGTAGTGGACAGGACTATGGCTACACCTTC. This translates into CASSGQDYGYTF.

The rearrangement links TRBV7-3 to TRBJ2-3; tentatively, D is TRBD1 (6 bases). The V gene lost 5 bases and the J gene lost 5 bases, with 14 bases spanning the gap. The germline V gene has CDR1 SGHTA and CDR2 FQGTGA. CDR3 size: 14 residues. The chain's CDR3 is CASSTGTRGDTQYF. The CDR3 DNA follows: TGTGCCAGCAGCACGGGGACACGGGGAGATACGCAGTATTTT.

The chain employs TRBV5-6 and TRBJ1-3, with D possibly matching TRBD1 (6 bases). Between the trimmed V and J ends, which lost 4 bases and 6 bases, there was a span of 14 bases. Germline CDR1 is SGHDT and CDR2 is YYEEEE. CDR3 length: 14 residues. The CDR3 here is CASSTTDRSNTIYF. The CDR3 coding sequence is TGTGCCAGCAGCACAACCGACAGGTCAAACACCATATATTTT.

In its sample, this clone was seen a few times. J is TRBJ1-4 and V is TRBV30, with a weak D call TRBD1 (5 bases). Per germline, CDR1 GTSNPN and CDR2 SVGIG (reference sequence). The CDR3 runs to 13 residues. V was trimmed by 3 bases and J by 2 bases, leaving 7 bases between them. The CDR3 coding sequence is TGTGCCTGGAGGGGACGGACTAATGAAAAACTGTTTTTT. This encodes CAWRGRTNEKLFF.